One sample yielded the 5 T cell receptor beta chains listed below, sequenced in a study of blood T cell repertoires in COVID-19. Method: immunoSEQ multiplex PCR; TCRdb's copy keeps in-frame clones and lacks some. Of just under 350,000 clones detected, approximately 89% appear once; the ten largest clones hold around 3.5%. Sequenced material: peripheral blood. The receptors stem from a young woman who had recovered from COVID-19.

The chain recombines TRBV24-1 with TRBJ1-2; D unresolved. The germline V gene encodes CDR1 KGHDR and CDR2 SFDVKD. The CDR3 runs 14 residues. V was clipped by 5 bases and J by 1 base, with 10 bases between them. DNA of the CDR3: TGTGCCACCAGTGCCTCGGGGATTAACTATGGCTACACCTTC. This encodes CATSASGINYGYTF.

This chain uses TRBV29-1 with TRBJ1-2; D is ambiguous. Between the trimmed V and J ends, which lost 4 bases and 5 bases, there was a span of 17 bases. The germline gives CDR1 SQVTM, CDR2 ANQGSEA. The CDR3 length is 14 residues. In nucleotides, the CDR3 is TGCAGCGTTGGAGCGGGGAGGGTGTTGTATGGCTACACCTTC. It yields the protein CSVGAGRVLYGYTF.

The CDR3 region has the DNA TGTGCCAGCAGCTTGGCAGATTATTCACCCCTCCACTTT. As protein: CASSLADYSPLHF. The gene calls are TRBV5-5 and TRBJ1-6; D not resolved. This CDR3 comprises 13 residues. Trimming cost V 0 bases and J 8 bases, with 6 bases left between them. CDR1 and CDR2 from the germline V gene are SGHKS and YYEKEE (reference sequence). Full variable domain (outside the CDR3, taken from reference TRBV5-5 and TRBJ1-6): DAGVTQSPTHLIKTRGQQVTLRCSPISGHKSVSWYQQVLGQGPQFIFQYYEKEERGRGNFPDRFSARQFPNYSSELNVNALLLGDSALYLCASSLADYSPLHFGNGTRLTVT.

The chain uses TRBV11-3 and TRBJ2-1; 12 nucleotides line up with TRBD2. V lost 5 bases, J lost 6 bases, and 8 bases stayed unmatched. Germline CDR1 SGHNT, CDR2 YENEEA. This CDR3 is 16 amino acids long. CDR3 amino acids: CASSRSSSGRANEQFF. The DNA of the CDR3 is TGTGCCAGCAGCCGTTCTTCTAGCGGGAGGGCCAATGAGCAGTTCTTC.

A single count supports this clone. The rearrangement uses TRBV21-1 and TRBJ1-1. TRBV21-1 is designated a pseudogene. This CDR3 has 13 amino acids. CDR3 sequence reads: CASSKDPRKEAFF. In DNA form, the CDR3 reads TGTGCCAGCAGCAAAGACCCGAGAAAAGAAGCTTTCTTT.